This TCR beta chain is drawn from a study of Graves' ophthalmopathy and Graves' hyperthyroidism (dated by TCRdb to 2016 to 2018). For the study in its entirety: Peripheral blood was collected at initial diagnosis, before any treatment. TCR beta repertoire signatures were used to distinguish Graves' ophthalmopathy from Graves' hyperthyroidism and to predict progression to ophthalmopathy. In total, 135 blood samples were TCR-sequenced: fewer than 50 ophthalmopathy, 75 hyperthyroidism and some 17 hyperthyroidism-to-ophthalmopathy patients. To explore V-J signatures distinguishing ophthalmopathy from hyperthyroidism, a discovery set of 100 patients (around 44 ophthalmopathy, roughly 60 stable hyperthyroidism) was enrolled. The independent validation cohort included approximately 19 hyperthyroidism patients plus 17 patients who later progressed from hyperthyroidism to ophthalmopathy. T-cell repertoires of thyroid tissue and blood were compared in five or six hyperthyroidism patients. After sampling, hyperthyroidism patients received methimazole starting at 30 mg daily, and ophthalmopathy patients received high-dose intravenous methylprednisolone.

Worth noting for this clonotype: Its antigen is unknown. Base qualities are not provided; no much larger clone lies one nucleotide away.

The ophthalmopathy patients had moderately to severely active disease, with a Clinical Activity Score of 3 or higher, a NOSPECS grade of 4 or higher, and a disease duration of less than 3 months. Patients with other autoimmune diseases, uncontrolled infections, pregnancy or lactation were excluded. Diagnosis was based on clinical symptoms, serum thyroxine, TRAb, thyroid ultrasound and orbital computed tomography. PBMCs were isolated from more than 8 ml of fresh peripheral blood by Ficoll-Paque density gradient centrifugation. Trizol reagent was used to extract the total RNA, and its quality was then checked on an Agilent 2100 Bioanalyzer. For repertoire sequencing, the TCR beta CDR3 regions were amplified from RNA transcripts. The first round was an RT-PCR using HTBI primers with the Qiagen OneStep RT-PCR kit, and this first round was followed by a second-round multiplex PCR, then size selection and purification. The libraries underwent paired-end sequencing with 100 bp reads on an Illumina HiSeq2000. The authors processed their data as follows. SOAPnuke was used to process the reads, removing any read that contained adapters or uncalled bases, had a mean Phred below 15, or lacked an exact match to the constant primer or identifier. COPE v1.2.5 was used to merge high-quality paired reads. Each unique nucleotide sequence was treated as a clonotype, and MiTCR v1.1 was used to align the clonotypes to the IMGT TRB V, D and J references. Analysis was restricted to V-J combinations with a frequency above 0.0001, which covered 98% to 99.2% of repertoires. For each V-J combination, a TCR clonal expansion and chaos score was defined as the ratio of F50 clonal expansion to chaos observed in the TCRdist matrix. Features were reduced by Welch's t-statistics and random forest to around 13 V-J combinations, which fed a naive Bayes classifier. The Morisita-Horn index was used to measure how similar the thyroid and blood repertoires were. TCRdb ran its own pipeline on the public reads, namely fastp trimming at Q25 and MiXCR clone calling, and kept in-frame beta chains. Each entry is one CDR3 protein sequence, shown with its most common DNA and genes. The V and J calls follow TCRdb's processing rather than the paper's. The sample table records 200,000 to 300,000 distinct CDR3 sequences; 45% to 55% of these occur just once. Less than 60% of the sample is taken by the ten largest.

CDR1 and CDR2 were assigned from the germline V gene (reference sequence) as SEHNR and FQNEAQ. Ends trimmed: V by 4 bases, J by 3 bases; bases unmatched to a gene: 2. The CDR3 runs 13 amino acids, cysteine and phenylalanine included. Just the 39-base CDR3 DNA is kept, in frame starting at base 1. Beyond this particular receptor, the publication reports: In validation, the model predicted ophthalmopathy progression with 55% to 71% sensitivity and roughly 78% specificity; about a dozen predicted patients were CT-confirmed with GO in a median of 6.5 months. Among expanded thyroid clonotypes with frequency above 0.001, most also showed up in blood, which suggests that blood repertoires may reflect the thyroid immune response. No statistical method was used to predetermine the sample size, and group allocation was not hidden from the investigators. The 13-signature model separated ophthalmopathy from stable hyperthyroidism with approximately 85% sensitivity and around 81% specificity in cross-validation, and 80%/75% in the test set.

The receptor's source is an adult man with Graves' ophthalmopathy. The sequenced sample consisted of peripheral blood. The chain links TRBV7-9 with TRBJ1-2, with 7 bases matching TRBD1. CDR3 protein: CASSYQGDYGYTF. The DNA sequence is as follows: TGTGCCAGCAGCTACCAGGGGGACTATGGCTACACCTTC.